This is a list of T cell receptor beta chains from one sample in a study of neurological immune-mediated disorders. One entry per CDR3 protein results from TCRdb running MiXCR on the 5' RACE reads. This sample yields 120,000 or so distinct CDR3 sequences, of which about 3.2% are seen a single time; 1% to 1.5% belongs to the top ten. The sample comprised PBMCs. The source is a woman aged 25-40 years with multiple sclerosis. Both conserved end residues are part of each CDR3. The D gene is left open where the match is weak. Not all rows give a size; the values are once, few, many and, for expanded clones, a class.

j_call clone_size d_call v_call cdr3_aa cdr3_nt
TRBJ1-1 many NA TRBV7-2 CASSLANRATEAFF TGTGCCAGCAGCTTAGCGAACAGGGCCACTGAAGCTTTCTTT
TRBJ2-2 many NA TRBV11-2 CASSLVFGELFF TGTGCCAGCAGCTTAGTATTCGGGGAGCTGTTTTTT
TRBJ1-1 many TRBD1 TRBV6-5 CASSFGQGNTEAFF TGTGCCAGCAGTTTCGGACAGGGAAACACTGAAGCTTTCTTT
TRBJ1-5 many NA TRBV19 CASYDGGFNQPQHF TGTGCCAGTTACGACGGGGGGTTTAATCAGCCCCAGCATTTT
TRBJ1-2 many NA TRBV12-3/TRBV12-4 CASSLSTGRPNYGYTF TGTGCCAGCAGTTTAAGTACAGGACGACCTAACTATGGCTACACCTTC
TRBJ2-7 many NA TRBV5-1 CASSLEYGAAYEQYF TGCGCCAGCAGCTTGGAATACGGGGCTGCGTACGAGCAGTACTTC
TRBJ2-7 many TRBD2 TRBV18 CASSDASGGLDEQYF TGTGCCAGCTCAGACGCTAGCGGGGGGCTGGACGAGCAGTACTTC
TRBJ2-1 many NA TRBV29-1 CSVEGVPGWDEQFF TGCAGCGTTGAAGGGGTACCGGGGTGGGATGAGCAGTTCTTC
TRBJ2-1 many NA TRBV29-1 CSVEEGEWSSYNEQFF TGCAGCGTTGAAGAAGGGGAGTGGAGCTCCTACAATGAGCAGTTCTTC
TRBJ1-6 many NA TRBV27 CASAPFGSNSPLHF TGTGCCAGCGCCCCGTTCGGGAGCAATTCACCCCTCCACTTT
TRBJ2-6 many NA TRBV11-3 CASSPGGANVLTF TGTGCCAGCAGCCCGGGTGGGGCCAACGTCCTGACTTTC
TRBJ1-2 many NA TRBV30 CAFASSKGPYNGYTF TGTGCCTTCGCTTCTTCGAAGGGCCCCTATAATGGCTACACCTTC
TRBJ2-7 many NA TRBV5-1 CASRPTGGHEQYF TGCGCCAGCAGACCTACGGGGGGCCACGAGCAGTACTTC
TRBJ2-3 many TRBD2 TRBV9 CASSVDPAGGVTDTQYF TGTGCCAGCAGCGTAGATCCGGCGGGAGGTGTCACAGATACGCAGTATTTT
TRBJ2-7 many NA TRBV7-2 CASSKQPGAGSNNEQYF TGTGCCAGCAGTAAACAACCGGGGGCGGGGAGTAATAACGAGCAGTACTTC
TRBJ2-6 many TRBD1 TRBV12-3/TRBV12-4 CASSLGPDREGANVLTF TGTGCCAGCAGTTTGGGTCCTGACAGGGAGGGGGCCAACGTCCTGACTTTC
TRBJ1-4 many TRBD1 TRBV12-3/TRBV12-4 CASRLLGTGFEKLFF TGTGCCAGCAGGTTACTGGGGACAGGTTTTGAAAAACTGTTTTTT
TRBJ2-3 many NA TRBV12-3/TRBV12-4 CASTRGTATDTQYF TGTGCCAGCACCCGCGGGACGGCAACAGATACGCAGTATTTT
TRBJ2-3 many NA TRBV7-8 CASSLEAGLSTDTQYF TGTGCCAGCAGCTTAGAGGCGGGGTTAAGCACAGATACGCAGTATTTT
TRBJ1-4 many TRBD1 TRBV20-1 CSARGDRDQKLFF TGCAGTGCTAGAGGGGACAGGGACCAAAAACTGTTTTTT
TRBJ2-5 many TRBD2 TRBV7-2 CASSTTSAQETQYF TGTGCCAGCAGCACTACTAGCGCCCAAGAGACCCAGTACTTC
TRBJ1-5 many NA TRBV21-1 CASSKKRDSAAGNQPQHF TGTGCCAGCAGCAAGAAACGGGACAGCGCGGCGGGCAATCAGCCCCAGCATTTT
TRBJ1-5 many TRBD1 TRBV6-1 CASRDRGLQPQHF TGTGCCAGCAGGGACAGGGGATTGCAGCCCCAGCATTTT
TRBJ2-1 many NA TRBV5-1 CASSGIYGAGNEQFF TGCGCCAGCAGCGGGATTTATGGGGCCGGCAATGAGCAGTTCTTC
TRBJ1-3 few NA TRBV20-1 CSAPAGMAGPPGNTIYF TGCAGTGCGCCAGCTGGGATGGCCGGTCCTCCCGGAAACACCATATATTTT
TRBJ2-7 many NA TRBV20-1 CSATRDGFSYEQYF TGCAGTGCTACCCGGGACGGCTTCTCCTACGAGCAGTACTTC
TRBJ2-1 many NA TRBV3-1 CASSGDLRAAYNEQFF TGTGCCAGCAGCGGGGACCTCCGGGCGGCCTACAATGAGCAGTTCTTC
TRBJ1-2 few NA TRBV3-1 CASSHPETGRYGYTF TGTGCCAGCAGCCACCCGGAGACAGGACGCTATGGCTACACCTTC
TRBJ1-3 many NA TRBV7-6 CASSLGHFSGNTIYF TGTGCCAGCAGCTTAGGACATTTCTCTGGAAACACCATATATTTT
TRBJ2-7 NA NA TRBV4-1 CASSRGTEGPSSYEQYF TGCGCCAGCAGCCGAGGGACCGAGGGGCCTAGCTCCTACGAGCAGTACTTC
TRBJ2-3 many TRBD1 TRBV15 CATSTDRVSTDTQYF TGTGCCACCAGCACGGACAGGGTGAGCACAGATACGCAGTATTTT
TRBJ2-1 many NA TRBV12-3/TRBV12-4 CASRGFRYEQFF TGTGCCAGCAGGGGTTTTAGGTATGAGCAGTTCTTC
TRBJ1-3 many NA TRBV12-3/TRBV12-4 CASSLRPRSGNTIYF TGTGCCAGCAGTTTACGCCCCCGCTCTGGAAACACCATATATTTT